These 3 T cell receptor beta chains share one sample of origin, sequenced in a study of blood T cell repertoires in COVID-19. The protocol was immunoSEQ multiplex PCR, while the TCRdb copy is restricted to in-frame clones and leaves out a portion. The data hold fewer than 400,000 clones, with around nine tenths observed a single time. Source material: PBMCs or T cells enriched from blood (not recorded which). The receptors derive from a woman aged 45 to 65 who had recovered from COVID-19.

The count of this clone is one. This chain joins TRBV4-1 and TRBJ2-2; D possibly corresponds to TRBD2 (5 bases). V was trimmed by 0 bases and J by 4 bases, leaving 12 bases between them. The germline CDR1 and CDR2 sequences are MGHRA and YSYEKL. There are 16 residues in the CDR3. DNA of the CDR3: TGCGCCAGCAGCCAAGATGCGGGTTTTGGCACCGGGGAGCTGTTTTTT. This codes for CASSQDAGFGTGELFF.

This clone appeared once. The chain joins TRBV7-9 to TRBJ1-1, with a tentative D call TRBD1 (5 bases). The CDR3 loop spans 12 amino acids. Between the trimmed V and J ends, which lost 6 bases and 3 bases, there was a span of 8 bases. Germline CDR1 and CDR2: SEHNR and FQNEAQ (reference sequence). Written as DNA, the CDR3 is TGTGCCAGCAGTTGGGGGGACACTGAAGCTTTCTTT. This gives the protein CASSWGDTEAFF.

The V call is TRBV2, the J call TRBJ1-4, with 7 positions matching TRBD1. Germline CDR1 SNHLY, CDR2 FYNNEI. Trimming cost V 6 bases and J 0 bases; bases outside gene matches: 4. This CDR3 contains 15 residues. DNA for the CDR3: TGTGCCAGCAGAGATACAGGGGCAACTAATGAAAAACTGTTTTTT. As protein: CASRDTGATNEKLFF.